What follows is one T cell receptor (beta chain) and its context. The antigen remains unidentified. The same CDR3 also results from other DNA sequences found in this sample. V lost 5 bases and J lost 2; bases outside the gene matches: 1. CDR1 SGHRS and CDR2 YFSETQ come from the germline V gene. This CDR3 is 14 amino acids long. This entry belongs to a study of shared clonotypes between healthy human individuals. Study-level results: Richness estimates generally favored naive over memory subsets.

A CD45RA+ naive subset and a CD45RA-negative memory subset were split from CD4+ cells. The material for each subset, its genomic DNA, was split evenly across several immunoSEQ plates. Per the authors' pipeline: Filtering differed for immunoSEQ, which gave only junction sequences without quality scores. Data came from immunoSEQ multiplex PCR; TCRdb stores just in-frame clones and leaves some out. D and trimming come from the DNA, and the V and J calls and clone size come from that table. The table lists about 2 million clones, roughly 94% of them singletons, with 0.13% in the top ten. Sequencing was performed on naive CD4+ T cells sorted from blood. The subset here: CD45RA+ positively selected. This sequence originates from a man between 18 and 29 years old in good health. This chain links TRBV5-1 with TRBJ2-5; 12 bases agree with TRBD2. The CDR3 DNA is TGCGCCAGCAGTCTAGCGGGAGGGCAAGAGACCCAGTACTTC. Protein product: CASSLAGGQETQYF.